A selection of T cell receptor beta chains follows, all from one sample in a study of identical twins. TCRdb re-called the 5' RACE reads with MiXCR, one entry per CDR3 protein. The sample lists about 530,000 distinct CDR3 sequences; approximately 20% were seen once. The data were also submitted as part of a second study, on yellow fever vaccine responses in identical twins.

Sequencing was performed on CD4+ T cells sorted from blood. These receptors were collected from a woman aged 18-29 years in good health. Both conserved end residues are part of each CDR3. A D gene is named only where the DNA matches it firmly. Some rows mark clone size as missing; the rest say once, few, many or name a class of expanded clone.

DNA	CDR3	J	size	V	D
TGCAGTGCTAGATCGGTCCTCGACACTGAAGCTTTCTTT	CSARSVLDTEAFF	TRBJ1-1	many	TRBV20-1	.
TGCAGCGTTGCCCCCAACAGAGGGGGACATGAAGCTTTCTTT	CSVAPNRGGHEAFF	TRBJ1-1	few	TRBV29-1	.
TGTGCCAGACAGCCTGAGACGGGGGACACCGGGGAGCTGTTTTTT	CARQPETGDTGELFF	TRBJ2-2	.	TRBV2	.
TGCGCCAGCAGCCCGTTAGGACAGGGGATGAAGAATGAGCAGTTCTTC	CASSPLGQGMKNEQFF	TRBJ2-1	few	TRBV5-1	TRBD1
TGTGCCATCAGCCCCGGACAGGGTGCAGATACGCAGTATTTT	CAISPGQGADTQYF	TRBJ2-3	few	TRBV10-3	TRBD1
TGCGCCAGCAGCTTCGGGGGGCCTCAGGAAGAGACCCAGTACTTC	CASSFGGPQEETQYF	TRBJ2-5	.	TRBV5-1	.
TGCGCCAGCAGCCAAGAAGGCGTTTCGAACACTGAAGCTTTCTTT	CASSQEGVSNTEAFF	TRBJ1-1	few	TRBV4-1	.
TGTGCCAGCAGTTTGGGACTAGCGGGAGGGTCTCGGGAGACCCAGTACTTC	CASSLGLAGGSRETQYF	TRBJ2-5	.	TRBV12-3/TRBV12-4	TRBD2
TGTGCCAGCAGCATTCGACAGGGGATGCGGAGGGACCAGTACTTC	CASSIRQGMRRDQYF	TRBJ2-5	.	TRBV7-9	TRBD1
TGTGCCAGCAGGGTAAATAGCAATCAGCCCCAGCATTTT	CASRVNSNQPQHF	TRBJ1-5	few	TRBV6-1	.
TGTGCCAGCAGCAGGACTAGCGGGAGAGGGACCGGGGAGCTGTTTTTT	CASSRTSGRGTGELFF	TRBJ2-2	few	TRBV7-8	TRBD2
TGTGCCAGCAGTGAAACCGGCAGTGGCTACACCTTC	CASSETGSGYTF	TRBJ1-2	few	TRBV25-1	.
TGTGCCAGCAGTGACGGGGATAACTATGGCTACACCTTC	CASSDGDNYGYTF	TRBJ1-2	.	TRBV2	.
TGTGCCAGCAGCCAAGGACTAGCGGGGATCTCCTACAATGAGCAGTTCTTC	CASSQGLAGISYNEQFF	TRBJ2-1	many	TRBV12-3/TRBV12-4	TRBD2
TGTGCCAGCAGCGCTCGGAGCATCACCGGGGAGCTGTTTTTT	CASSARSITGELFF	TRBJ2-2	few	TRBV3-1	.
TGCAGTGCCACGGACCAGAGTGGGCAAGAGACCCAGTACTTC	CSATDQSGQETQYF	TRBJ2-5	few	TRBV20-1	.
TGCAGTGCTCCCAGGGGGGGCTACGAGCAGTACTTC	CSAPRGGYEQYF	TRBJ2-7	.	TRBV20-1	.
TGTGCCAGCAGGGGATTAACAGGGGGTCGAACTGAAGCTTTCTTT	CASRGLTGGRTEAFF	TRBJ1-1	few	TRBV6-1	TRBD1
TGTGCCAGTAGTACCCTTGGAGGCCTCAGCACAGATACGCAGTATTTT	CASSTLGGLSTDTQYF	TRBJ2-3	.	TRBV19	.
TGTGCCAGCACCTACGGCGGACCCATGTTCTTC	CASTYGGPMFF	TRBJ2-1	.	TRBV6-5	.
TGTGCCATCAGTGAGTCGGGACAACCCACCTCTGGGGCCAACGTCCTGACTTTC	CAISESGQPTSGANVLTF	TRBJ2-6	few	TRBV10-3	.
TGCGCCAGCAGCCAAGTAAGTCGGACTAGCGGGAGCAATGAGCAGTTCTTC	CASSQVSRTSGSNEQFF	TRBJ2-1	.	TRBV4-1	TRBD2
TGTGCCAGCACTTCGGGGGGGGTCACCGGGGAGCTGTTTTTT	CASTSGGVTGELFF	TRBJ2-2	.	TRBV2	TRBD2
TGTGCCAGCAGCTTAAAGAATAATGAAAAACTGTTTTTT	CASSLKNNEKLFF	TRBJ1-4	few	TRBV7-2	.
TGTGCCACCAGTGACTCCCCGGCCCGGACCGATACGCAGTATTTT	CATSDSPARTDTQYF	TRBJ2-3	.	TRBV24-1	.
TGTGCCAGCAGTTCGGGGCTAGCGGCGAAGGAGCTGTTTTTT	CASSSGLAAKELFF	TRBJ2-2	few	TRBV6-5	TRBD2
TGCGCCAGCAGCTTGTTGGGGGGTGAGCAGTTCTTC	CASSLLGGEQFF	TRBJ2-1	.	TRBV5-1	.
TGCAGCGTTGGCAGCGGGGGATACATAACAAGCTCCTACAATGAGCAGTTCTTC	CSVGSGGYITSSYNEQFF	TRBJ2-1	many	TRBV29-1	TRBD2
TGCGCCAGCAGCTGGGGACAGGGGGATCAGGAGACCCAGTACTTC	CASSWGQGDQETQYF	TRBJ2-5	few	TRBV5-1	TRBD1
TGTGCCAGCAGTTCCCCTCCCCCGAAGCGGGAGACCCAGTACTTC	CASSSPPPKRETQYF	TRBJ2-5	.	TRBV27	.
TGTGCCATGGGGACTAGCGGGCCTCTGGAGCAGTACTTC	CAMGTSGPLEQYF	TRBJ2-7	.	TRBV10-3	TRBD2
TGTGCCAGCTCACCACCAGAGGAGGGGGCGCGAGGTGAGCAGTTCTTC	CASSPPEEGARGEQFF	TRBJ2-1	many	TRBV18	.
TGCGCCAGCAGTCTTTCGTGGGGCCCCTACGAGCAGTACTTC	CASSLSWGPYEQYF	TRBJ2-7	.	TRBV5-1	.
TGCGCCAGCAGCCAAGAGGGACCACAGGGGAATCAGCCCCAGCATTTT	CASSQEGPQGNQPQHF	TRBJ1-5	few	TRBV4-1	TRBD1
TGCGCCAGCAGCTTAGCACAGCCGGACTACGAGCAGTACTTC	CASSLAQPDYEQYF	TRBJ2-7	many	TRBV5-1	.
TGTGCCAGCAGCTTTGGGGGCTCCGGCTATGGCTACACCTTC	CASSFGGSGYGYTF	TRBJ1-2	.	TRBV7-9	.
TGCAGCGTGGGGGGGCGGGAGGCCGCCGGGGAGCTGTTTTTT	CSVGGREAAGELFF	TRBJ2-2	few	TRBV29-1	TRBD2
TGTGCCAGCAGTTTCGCTAGCCTCCCGCAGTTCTTC	CASSFASLPQFF	TRBJ2-1	.	TRBV12-3/TRBV12-4	.
TGTGCCAGCAGCCAAGTCAAACTAGCGGGGGGGCTTAATGAGCAGTTCTTC	CASSQVKLAGGLNEQFF	TRBJ2-1	few	TRBV3-1	TRBD2
TGCGCCAGCAGCCAGCCGACTAGCCGAACCTACAATGAGCAGTTCTTC	CASSQPTSRTYNEQFF	TRBJ2-1	.	TRBV4-1	TRBD2
TGTGCCACCCACACAGGGGAAAATCAGCCCCAGCATTTT	CATHTGENQPQHF	TRBJ1-5	.	TRBV10-3	TRBD1
TGTGCCAGCAGCTTAGTTGGTTTGGGGACAGGGGGGTACGAGCAGTACTTC	CASSLVGLGTGGYEQYF	TRBJ2-7	.	TRBV7-2	TRBD1
TGTGCCAGCACCCCCACCGGGAGACACTCGAACACTGAAGCTTTCTTT	CASTPTGRHSNTEAFF	TRBJ1-1	.	TRBV5-5	.
TGTGCCAGCAGGGGGGCTATAGCGGGAGAATACAATGAGCAGTTCTTC	CASRGAIAGEYNEQFF	TRBJ2-1	.	TRBV2	TRBD2
TGCGCCAGCAGCTTGTGGTACAGTGGGGAGACCCAGTACTTC	CASSLWYSGETQYF	TRBJ2-5	.	TRBV5-1	.
TGTGCCAGCAGTGCGATAACGGGACAGGGCTCCTATAATCAGCCCCAGCATTTT	CASSAITGQGSYNQPQHF	TRBJ1-5	.	TRBV6-1	TRBD1
TGTGCCAGCTATAGGACAGGGGACGGTGGGGAGCTGTTTTTT	CASYRTGDGGELFF	TRBJ2-2	few	TRBV12-3/TRBV12-4	TRBD1
TGTGCCAGCAGCTCAAGCCACTCACCTGCCGGGGTTTCATATGGCTACACCTTC	CASSSSHSPAGVSYGYTF	TRBJ1-2	.	TRBV11-1	.
TGCGCCAGCAGCCTCCCCGGGACTAGCGGACAAGAGACCCAGTACTTC	CASSLPGTSGQETQYF	TRBJ2-5	few	TRBV5-1	TRBD2
TGTGCCAGCAGTTTAACGATCCGCACAGATACGCAGTATTTT	CASSLTIRTDTQYF	TRBJ2-3	few	TRBV27	.
TGCGCCAGCAGCTTGGTCCGGACAGGGGCACGGGATGAGCAGTTCTTC	CASSLVRTGARDEQFF	TRBJ2-1	.	TRBV5-1	TRBD1
TGTGCCAGCAGCTTAGATGCAGGGAACTACGAGCAGTACTTC	CASSLDAGNYEQYF	TRBJ2-7	many	TRBV11-2	.
TGTGCCAGCAGTGGGGCAAACCCCTACGAGCAGTACTTC	CASSGANPYEQYF	TRBJ2-7	.	TRBV7-6	.
TGCAGCGCTGGGGGGACAGACGTCCAAGAGACCCAGTACTTC	CSAGGTDVQETQYF	TRBJ2-5	.	TRBV29-1	.
TGTGCCAGCAGTGAAGAAAGGGCCTTAGCCAAAAACATTCAGTACTTC	CASSEERALAKNIQYF	TRBJ2-4	few	TRBV2	.
TGTGCCAGCAGTTACGGTATAGGGGGGAGCGAGCAGTACTTC	CASSYGIGGSEQYF	TRBJ2-7	few	TRBV6-5	.
TGTGCCAGCAGCTTACGAGAGAGGGGAAACACCGGGGAGCTGTTTTTT	CASSLRERGNTGELFF	TRBJ2-2	few	TRBV7-9	.